This TCR beta chain was recovered during a study of PD-1 blockade in classical Hodgkin lymphoma. The CDR3 covers 14 residues. V shed 6 bases, J shed 2 bases, and the junction held 7 bases outside the gene matches. The V gene's germline CDR1 is SQVTM and CDR2 ANQGSEA. Brentuximab vedotin exposure varied, and every patient relapsed after autologous stem cell transplantation. Magnetic negative selection was used to purify CD4+ T cells from PBMCs that had been thawed. TCRdb's table, derived via immunoSEQ multiplex PCR, lists solely in-frame clones and lacks some. The repertoire holds tens of thousands of clones, over 80% seen once, with more than 1.5% in the top ten. Whole-study findings and limits: By C4D1, CD4+ diversity increased significantly, especially in complete responders.

As to this clone: Its antigen remains unknown.

This TCR was recovered from a human donor with classical Hodgkin lymphoma. This chain links TRBV29-1 with TRBJ2-5, with 9 bases that match TRBD1. Sample: CD4+ T cells from blood, taken at baseline. CDR3 sequence reads: CSVRPGQGQETQYF. The CDR3 DNA follows: TGCAGCGTCAGACCGGGACAGGGACAAGAGACCCAGTACTTC.